This TCR beta chain was identified during a study of blood T cell repertoires in COVID-19. This CDR3 region has 15 residues. Between the trimmed V and J ends, which lost 5 bases and 0 bases, there was a span of 12 bases. From germline, CDR1 is LNHDA and CDR2 SQIVND (reference sequence). Produced via immunoSEQ multiplex PCR; TCRdb's table is partial and in-frame only. The profile covers about 180,000 clones, with under 85% appearing a single time and 6% to 8.5% taken by the ten largest. Sequencing was done on a sample of peripheral blood. The chain carries TRBV19 and TRBJ2-3; D might be TRBD2 (5 bases). The receptor was isolated from a woman in her seventies with COVID-19, enrolled during active disease. The DNA for the CDR3 is TGTGCCAGTAGTCCTCGAGCGGTCAGCACAGATACGCAGTATTTT. Its translation is CASSPRAVSTDTQYF.